The sequence of this TCR beta chain was determined in a study of identical twins' blood T cells. Likely shared infections and vaccines: all three twin pairs were reared together. TCRdb called the 5' RACE reads again in MiXCR, with one record for every CDR3 protein. The table lists fewer than 450,000 distinct CDR3 sequences, under 30% of them singletons. In the case of this clonotype: Its matching antigen is unknown.

Overall study findings and caveats: Top TCRbeta clonotypes were shared more with twin than unrelated donors. Even for out-of-frame TCRbeta, twins reportedly shared V gene usage much more than unrelated donors.

The TCR sequence derives from a woman between 18 and 50 years old in good health. Sequencing was performed on PBMCs.

The CDR3 sequence: CASSIPGTKETQYF. In DNA, the CDR3 is TGTGCCAGCAGCATACCCGGGACTAAAGAGACCCAGTACTTC. The chain joins TRBV7-9 to TRBJ2-5; 7 nucleotides line up with TRBD2. The CDR3 contains 14 residues. The ends lost 5 bases at V and 3 bases at J; junction bases unmatched: 6. Germline assignment: CDR1 SEHNR and CDR2 FQNEAQ (reference sequence).